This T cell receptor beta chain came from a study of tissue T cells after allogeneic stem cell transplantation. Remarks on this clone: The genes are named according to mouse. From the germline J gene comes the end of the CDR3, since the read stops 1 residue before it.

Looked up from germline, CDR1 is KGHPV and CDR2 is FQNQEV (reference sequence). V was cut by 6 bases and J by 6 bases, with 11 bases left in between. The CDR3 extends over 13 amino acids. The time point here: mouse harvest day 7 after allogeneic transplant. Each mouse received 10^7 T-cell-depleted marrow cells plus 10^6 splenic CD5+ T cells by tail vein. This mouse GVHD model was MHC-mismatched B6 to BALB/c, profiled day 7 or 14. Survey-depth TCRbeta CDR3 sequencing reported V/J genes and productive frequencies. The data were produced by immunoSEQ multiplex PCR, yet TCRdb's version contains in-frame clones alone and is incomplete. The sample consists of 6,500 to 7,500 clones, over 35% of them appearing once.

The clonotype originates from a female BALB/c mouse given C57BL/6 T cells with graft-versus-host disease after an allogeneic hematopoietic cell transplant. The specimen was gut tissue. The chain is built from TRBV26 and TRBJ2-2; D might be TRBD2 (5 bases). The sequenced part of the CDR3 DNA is TGTGCCAGCAGCCGTGGGGAGTCCGGGCAGCTCTAC. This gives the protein CASSRGESGQLY. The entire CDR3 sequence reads CASSRGESGQLYF.